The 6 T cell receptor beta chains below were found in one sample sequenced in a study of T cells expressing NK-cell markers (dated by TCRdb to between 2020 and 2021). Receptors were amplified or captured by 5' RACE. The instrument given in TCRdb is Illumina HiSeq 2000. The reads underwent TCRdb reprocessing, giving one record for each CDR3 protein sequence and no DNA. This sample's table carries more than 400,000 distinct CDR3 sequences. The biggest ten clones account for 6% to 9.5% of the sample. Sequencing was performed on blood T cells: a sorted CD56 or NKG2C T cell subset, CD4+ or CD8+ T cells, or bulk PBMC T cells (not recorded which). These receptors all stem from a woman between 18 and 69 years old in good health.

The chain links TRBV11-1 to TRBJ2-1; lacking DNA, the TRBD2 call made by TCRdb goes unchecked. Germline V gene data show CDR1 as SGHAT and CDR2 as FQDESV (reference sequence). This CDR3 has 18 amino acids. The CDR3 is CASSLAPALTWEYNEQFF.

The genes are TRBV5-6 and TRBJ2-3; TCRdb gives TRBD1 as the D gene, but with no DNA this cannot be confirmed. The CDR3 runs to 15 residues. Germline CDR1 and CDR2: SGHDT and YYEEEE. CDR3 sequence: CASSPDRGLTDTQYF.

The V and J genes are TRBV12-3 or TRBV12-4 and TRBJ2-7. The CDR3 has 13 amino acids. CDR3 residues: CASSPVESYEQYF.

The CDR3: CASSLGYTQYF. V and J are TRBV7-2 and TRBJ2-3. The V gene's germline CDR1 is SGHTA and CDR2 FQGNSA. This CDR3 has 11 amino acids.

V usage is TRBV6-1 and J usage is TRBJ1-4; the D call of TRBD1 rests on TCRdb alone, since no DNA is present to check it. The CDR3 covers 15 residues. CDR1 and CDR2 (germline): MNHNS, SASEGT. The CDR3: CASRLTGTGFEKLFF.

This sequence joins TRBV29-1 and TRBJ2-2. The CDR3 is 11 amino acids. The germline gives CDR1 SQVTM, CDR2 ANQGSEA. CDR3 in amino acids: CSVSHTGELFF.